This TCR beta chain was obtained from a study of CD8+CD57+ T cells in acquired aplastic anemia (dated by TCRdb to about 2018). Looking at the study overall: A mean of approximately 3 ug of DNA, ranging from about 0.17 to 30 ug, was extracted from sorted CD4+ and CD8+ cells. Mean read counts for healthy donor samples were 8.5 million to 10.8 million for CD4+ cells and fewer than 12 million for CD8+ cells. The full study reports these points: Although roughly 30 CD8+ CDR3 sequences were shared by patients and controls, these sequences appeared highly expressed in patients and within the immunodominant clones of patients. CD8+ Simpson's diversity did not differ significantly between patients and healthy controls (P=0.060).

In this study, sorted CD4+ and CD8+ T cells from the blood of healthy subjects and of severe aplastic anemia patients had their TCR repertoires deep-sequenced. Ficoll-Paque density gradient centrifugation was used to isolate peripheral blood mononuclear cells. Before DNA extraction, CD4+ and CD8+ T cells were sorted with FACS or magnetic beads. Genomic DNA served as template for TCR beta VDJ combination and CDR3 sequence profiling. An Illumina HiSeq 2000 was the platform used for TCR repertoire sequencing. Concerning the study's data processing: TRBV/TRBJ rearrangement plots, CDR3 size and DJ length profiles, and Simpson's diversity index were used to evaluate the repertoires. The most abundant DNA sequence in the deep sequencing data was defined as the immunodominant clone. CDR3 amino acid sequences were checked for sharing between subjects and were compared against published repertoires and the VDJdb database. TCRdb reran the public reads through fastp at Q25 and MiXCR, keeping productive beta chains. Duplicate CDR3 protein sequences are folded into a single record with the most common DNA and genes. What appears here as the V and J calls and clone size reflects TCRdb's work, not the paper's. The sample table shows about 200,000 distinct CDR3 sequences, and about a third are seen once. 1% to 1.3% of the sample is in the top ten clones.

In the case of this clonotype: This clone's antigen is unknown. Per-base quality was not reported, and no clone a single base away is much larger than it.

The TCR was taken from a human donor in good health, serving as a control. Sequencing was carried out using sorted CD4+, CD8+, or CD8+CD57+ T cells (not recorded which) from PBMCs.

The CDR3 protein sequence reads: CASSYAVETRDYEQYF. The nucleotide sequence is TGCGCCAGCAGCTACGCCGTTGAGACTCGGGATTACGAGCAGTACTTC. The V gene is TRBV5-1 and the J gene is TRBJ2-7; the D gene is possibly TRBD2, with 5 bases matching. The CDR3 starts with the cysteine, ends with the phenylalanine, and has 16 residues. Here the CDR3 DNA is all that survives: 48 bases in frame from base 1. According to the germline V gene, CDR1 reads SGHRS and CDR2 reads YFSETQ. A distance of 20 bases separates the germline ends of V and J, which lose 3 bases and 4 bases respectively.